The rows below give T cell receptor beta chains drawn from one sample of a study of blood T cell repertoires in COVID-19. The repertoire was sequenced with immunoSEQ multiplex PCR; TCRdb's copy has only in-frame clones and lacks some. This table has 200,000 to 300,000 clones, 85% to 90% appearing once. Sequencing was performed on peripheral blood. These receptors originate from an elderly man with acute or convalescent COVID-19. Both conserved end residues are part of each CDR3. The D gene is left open where the match is weak. Rows may omit the clone size; those that give it use once, few, many or a size class.

clone_size	j_call	d_call	v_call	cdr3_nt	cdr3_aa
NA	TRBJ1-5	TRBD1	TRBV3-1/TRBV3-2	TGTGCCAGCAGCCGGGGGACAGGAATGGGCAATCAGCCCCAGCATTTT	CASSRGTGMGNQPQHF
NA	TRBJ1-3	NA	TRBV7-2	TGTGCCAGCAGCCTGGACAGCTCTGGAAACACCATATATTTT	CASSLDSSGNTIYF
NA	TRBJ1-1	NA	TRBV2	TGTGCCAGCCGGTTAGACAACCTGAACACTGAAGCTTTCTTT	CASRLDNLNTEAFF
NA	TRBJ2-1	NA	TRBV2	TGTGCCAGCAGTACGAATCCGCAGACAGGCAATGAGCAGTTCTTC	CASSTNPQTGNEQFF
NA	TRBJ1-2	NA	TRBV6-5	TGTGCCAGCAGTCCGGCCGACAGTTTCGGTGGCTACACCTTC	CASSPADSFGGYTF
NA	TRBJ1-4	TRBD1	TRBV5-1	TGCGCCAGCAGCTTGGCGACAGGGGGCGGAACGGCTAATGAAAAACTGTTTTTT	CASSLATGGGTANEKLFF
NA	TRBJ1-4	TRBD1	TRBV4-3	TGCGCCAGCAGCCAAGGAGGACAGGGAGATGAAAAACTGTTTTTT	CASSQGGQGDEKLFF
NA	TRBJ2-2	NA	TRBV9	TGTGCCAGCAGCGTATCGAGCGGCTGGAGGTACACCGGGGAGCTGTTTTTT	CASSVSSGWRYTGELFF
NA	TRBJ2-5	NA	TRBV20-1	TGCAGTGCTGAGGGACAAGAGACCCAGTACTTC	CSAEGQETQYF
NA	TRBJ2-7	TRBD1	TRBV7-9	TGTGCCAGCAGCTTAGCGTACCGTACAGGGGGCCTCTCCTACGAGCAGTACTTC	CASSLAYRTGGLSYEQYF
NA	TRBJ2-3	TRBD2	TRBV18	TGTGCCAGCTCACCTAATAGCGGGATTAGCACAGATACGCAGTATTTT	CASSPNSGISTDTQYF
few	TRBJ2-7	TRBD2	TRBV5-6	TGTGCCAGCAGCTGGCTAGCGGGAGGGCCCTACGAGCAGTACTTC	CASSWLAGGPYEQYF
once	TRBJ1-3	NA	TRBV6-5	TGTGCCAGCAGTCCCTGGACTAGCTCTGGAAACACCATATATTTT	CASSPWTSSGNTIYF
NA	TRBJ1-1	NA	TRBV19	TGTGCCAGTAGTATAGGGGCCAGGGCAGGGCTGAACACTGAAGCTTTCTTT	CASSIGARAGLNTEAFF
NA	TRBJ2-7	TRBD2	TRBV4-1	TGCGCCAGCAGCCTGAAACAGCGGGAGGGCGGCTACGAGCAGTACTTC	CASSLKQREGGYEQYF
NA	TRBJ2-2	TRBD2	TRBV29-1	TGCAGCGCCGGGACTAGCGGGGGGGCCCTCTTTCCGGCCGGGGAGCTGTTTTTT	CSAGTSGGALFPAGELFF
once	TRBJ2-1	NA	TRBV4-2	TGTGCCAGCAGCCCGGGGACAGGTCAGCCACGGGGGGATGAGCAGTTCTTC	CASSPGTGQPRGDEQFF
NA	TRBJ2-7	TRBD2	TRBV27	TGTGCCAGCAGTTCGATGGGTAGCGGGGGAGGTGAGCAGTACTTC	CASSSMGSGGGEQYF
once	TRBJ2-1	TRBD2	TRBV15	TGTGCCACCAGCAGACTAGCGGGAGGTAATGAGCAGTTCTTC	CATSRLAGGNEQFF
NA	TRBJ2-2	NA	TRBV5-1	TGCGCCAGCAGCCCTAGAACCGGGGAGCTGTTTTTT	CASSPRTGELFF
NA	TRBJ2-3	TRBD2	TRBV13	TGTGCCAGCAGCCTCCTAGCGGAGGGGACAGATACGCAGTATTTT	CASSLLAEGTDTQYF
few	TRBJ1-2	NA	TRBV10-3	TGTGCCATCAAAGCGGGGCAAAGCGGCTACACCTTC	CAIKAGQSGYTF
NA	TRBJ2-1	TRBD2	TRBV11-3	TGTGCCAGCGGGCGCGGGGGGAAATACAATGAGCAGTTCTTC	CASGRGGKYNEQFF
NA	TRBJ1-6	NA	TRBV29-1	TGCAGCGTTAGGGAGGGAAATAATTCACCCCTCCACTTT	CSVREGNNSPLHF
NA	TRBJ1-1	NA	TRBV2	TGTGCCAGCAGTGGAAGGGGCAGGGAGGCCCTGAAAGCTTTCTTT	CASSGRGREALKAFF
NA	TRBJ2-7	TRBD1	TRBV5-1	TGCGCCAGCAGCGAGGGGACAGGCAGCTCCTACGAGCAGTACTTC	CASSEGTGSSYEQYF
NA	TRBJ1-1	NA	TRBV7-2	TGTGCCAGCTTAGCGGGAATGATCACTGAAGCTTTCTTT	CASLAGMITEAFF
NA	TRBJ2-1	NA	TRBV5-1	TGCGCCAGCAGCTCTGGATGGAGCGGGAATGAGCAGTTCTTC	CASSSGWSGNEQFF
NA	TRBJ1-5	NA	TRBV2	TGTGCCAGCAGCCTAGGAGGGGATAGCAATCAGCCCCAGCATTTT	CASSLGGDSNQPQHF
few	TRBJ1-3	NA	TRBV4-1	TGCGCCAGCAGCCAACTTTGGGGCGAGTGGCTGGGCTCTGGAAACACCATATATTTT	CASSQLWGEWLGSGNTIYF
NA	TRBJ2-2	TRBD2	TRBV6-5	TGTGCCAGCATTCGGGGACTATACACCGGGGAGCTGTTTTTT	CASIRGLYTGELFF
NA	TRBJ2-7	TRBD2	TRBV28	TGTGCCAGCAGCCACACTAGCGGCCGTATCTACGAGCAGTACTTC	CASSHTSGRIYEQYF
NA	TRBJ2-5	NA	TRBV5-1	TGCGCCAGCAGCTTGAGAGTAACAGAGGGTGGAGAGACCCAGTACTTC	CASSLRVTEGGETQYF
NA	TRBJ2-2	NA	TRBV7-9	TGTGCCAGCCCCCCTATAGGGGAGCTGTTTTTT	CASPPIGELFF
NA	TRBJ2-1	NA	TRBV6-5	TGTGCCAGCAGTTCCCCACGCGACAATGAGCAGTTCTTC	CASSSPRDNEQFF
NA	TRBJ2-2	TRBD1	TRBV2	TGTGCCAGCAGTGAAGACAGGGGGCGCACCGGGGAGCTGTTTTTT	CASSEDRGRTGELFF
NA	TRBJ2-1	NA	TRBV9	TGTGCCAGCAGCGTAAATATAGACAATGAGCAGTTCTTC	CASSVNIDNEQFF